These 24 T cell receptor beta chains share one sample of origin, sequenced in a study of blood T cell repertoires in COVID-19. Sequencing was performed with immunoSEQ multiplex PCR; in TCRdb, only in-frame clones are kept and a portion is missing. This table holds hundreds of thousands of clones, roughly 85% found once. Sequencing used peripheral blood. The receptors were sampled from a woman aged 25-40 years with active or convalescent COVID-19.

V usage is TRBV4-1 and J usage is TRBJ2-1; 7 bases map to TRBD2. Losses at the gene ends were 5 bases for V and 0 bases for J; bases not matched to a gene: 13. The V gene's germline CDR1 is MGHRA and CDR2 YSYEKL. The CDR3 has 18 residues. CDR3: CASSAFPTSPNSYNEQFF. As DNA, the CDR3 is TGCGCCAGCAGCGCTTTCCCGACTAGCCCGAACTCCTACAATGAGCAGTTCTTC.

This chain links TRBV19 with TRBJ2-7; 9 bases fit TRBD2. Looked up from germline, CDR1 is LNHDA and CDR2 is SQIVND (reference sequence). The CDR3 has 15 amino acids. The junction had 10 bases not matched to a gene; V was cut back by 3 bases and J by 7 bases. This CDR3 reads CASSMVAGAPSEQYF. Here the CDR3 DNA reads TGTGCCAGTAGTATGGTAGCGGGGGCCCCGTCGGAGCAGTACTTC.

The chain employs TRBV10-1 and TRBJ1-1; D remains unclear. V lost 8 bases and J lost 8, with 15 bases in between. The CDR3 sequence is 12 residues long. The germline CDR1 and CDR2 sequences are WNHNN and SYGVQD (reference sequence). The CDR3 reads CASRVLGREAFF. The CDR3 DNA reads TGCGCCAGCCGGGTCCTGGGGAGGGAAGCTTTCTTT.

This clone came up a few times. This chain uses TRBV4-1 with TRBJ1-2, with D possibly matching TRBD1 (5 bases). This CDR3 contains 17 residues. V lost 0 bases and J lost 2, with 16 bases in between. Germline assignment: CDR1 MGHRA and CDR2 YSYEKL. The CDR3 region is CASSQDNIGRTNYGYTF. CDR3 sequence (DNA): TGCGCCAGCAGCCAAGATAATATAGGGCGGACAAACTATGGCTACACCTTC.

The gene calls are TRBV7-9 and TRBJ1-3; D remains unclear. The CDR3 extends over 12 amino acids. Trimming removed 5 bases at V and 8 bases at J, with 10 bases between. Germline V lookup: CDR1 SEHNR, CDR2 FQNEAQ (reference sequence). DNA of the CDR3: TGTGCCAGCAGCCGAGACTTGGACACCATATATTTT. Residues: CASSRDLDTIYF.

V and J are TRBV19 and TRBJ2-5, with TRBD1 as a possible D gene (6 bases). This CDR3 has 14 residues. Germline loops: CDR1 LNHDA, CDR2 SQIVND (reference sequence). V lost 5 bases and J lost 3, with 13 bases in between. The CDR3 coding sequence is TGTGCCAGTAGTCTTGACAGGTTTGAAGAGACCCAGTACTTC. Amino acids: CASSLDRFEETQYF.

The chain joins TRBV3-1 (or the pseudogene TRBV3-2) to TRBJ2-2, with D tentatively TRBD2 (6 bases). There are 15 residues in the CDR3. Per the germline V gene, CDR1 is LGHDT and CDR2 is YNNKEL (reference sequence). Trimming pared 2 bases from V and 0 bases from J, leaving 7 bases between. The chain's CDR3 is CASSQSGANTGELFF. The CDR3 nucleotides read TGTGCCAGCAGCCAATCGGGGGCGAACACCGGGGAGCTGTTTTTT.

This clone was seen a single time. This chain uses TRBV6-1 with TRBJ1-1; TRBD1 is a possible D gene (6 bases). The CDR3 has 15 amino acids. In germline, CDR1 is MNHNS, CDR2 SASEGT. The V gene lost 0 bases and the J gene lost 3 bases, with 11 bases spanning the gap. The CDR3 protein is CASSEAARGDTEAFF. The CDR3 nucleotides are TGTGCCAGCAGTGAAGCAGCCAGGGGAGACACTGAAGCTTTCTTT.

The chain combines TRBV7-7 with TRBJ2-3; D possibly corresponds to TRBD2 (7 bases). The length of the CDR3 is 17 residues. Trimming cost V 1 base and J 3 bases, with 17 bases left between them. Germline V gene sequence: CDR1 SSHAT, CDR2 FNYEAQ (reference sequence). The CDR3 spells CASSLGSLQGGTDTQYF. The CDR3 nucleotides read TGTGCCAGCAGCTTAGGGAGCCTACAGGGAGGGACAGATACGCAGTATTTT.

The CDR3 is CASKDLSSYNEQFF. The CDR3 nucleotides read TGTGCCAGCAAGGACTTGAGCTCCTACAATGAGCAGTTCTTC. This chain joins TRBV2 and TRBJ2-1; a weak D match, TRBD2 (5 bases). Germline assignment: CDR1 SNHLY and CDR2 FYNNEI. Trimming pared 7 bases from V and 0 bases from J, leaving 10 bases between. This CDR3 is 14 amino acids long. The full variable domain, completed using reference TRBV2 and TRBJ2-1, is EPEVTQTPSHQVTQMGQEVILRCVPISNHLYFYWYRQILGQKVEFLVSFYNNEISEKSEIFDDQFSVERPDGSNFTLKIRSTKLEDSAMYFCASKDLSSYNEQFFGPGTRLTVL.

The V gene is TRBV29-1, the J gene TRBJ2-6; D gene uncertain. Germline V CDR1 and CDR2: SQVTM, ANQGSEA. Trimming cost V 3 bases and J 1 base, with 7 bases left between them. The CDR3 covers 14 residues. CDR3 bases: TGCAGCGTTGACTCCGGGTCTGGGGCCAACGTCCTGACTTTC. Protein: CSVDSGSGANVLTF.

The CDR3 reads CASSLQVAGNEQFF. CDR3 sequence (DNA): TGTGCCAGCAGCTTACAAGTGGCAGGGAATGAGCAGTTCTTC. This rearrangement joins TRBV11-2 to TRBJ2-1; D may be TRBD1 (5 bases). Per germline, CDR1 SGHAT and CDR2 FQNNGV. There are 14 residues in the CDR3. V was trimmed by 2 bases and J by 7 bases, leaving 12 bases between them.

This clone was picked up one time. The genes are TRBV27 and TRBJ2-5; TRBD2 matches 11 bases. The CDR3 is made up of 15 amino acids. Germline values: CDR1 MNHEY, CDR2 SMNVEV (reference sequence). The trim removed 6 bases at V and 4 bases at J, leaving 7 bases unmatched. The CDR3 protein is CASRPRLAGIETQYF. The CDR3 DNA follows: TGTGCCAGCAGACCCCGACTAGCGGGAATAGAGACCCAGTACTTC.

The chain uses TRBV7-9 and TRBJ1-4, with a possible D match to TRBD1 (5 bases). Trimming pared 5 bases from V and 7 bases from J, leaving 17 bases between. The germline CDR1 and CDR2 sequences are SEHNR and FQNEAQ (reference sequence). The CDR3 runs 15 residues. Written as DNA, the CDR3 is TGTGCCAGCAGCCCCCCAGTGACAGAGATTGAAAAACTGTTTTTT. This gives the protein CASSPPVTEIEKLFF.

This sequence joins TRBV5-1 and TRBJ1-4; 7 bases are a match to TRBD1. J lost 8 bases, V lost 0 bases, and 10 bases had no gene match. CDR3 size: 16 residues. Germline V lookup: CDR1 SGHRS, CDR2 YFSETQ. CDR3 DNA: TGCGCCAGCAGCTTGGAAAGGACAGGTCCAGGCGAAAAACTGTTTTTT. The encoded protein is CASSLERTGPGEKLFF.

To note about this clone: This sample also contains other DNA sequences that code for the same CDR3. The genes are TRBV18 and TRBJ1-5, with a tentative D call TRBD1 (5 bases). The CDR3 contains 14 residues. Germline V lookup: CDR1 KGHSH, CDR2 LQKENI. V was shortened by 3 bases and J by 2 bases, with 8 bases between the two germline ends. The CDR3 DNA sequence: TGTGCCAGCTCACCCCCGGGGGGCAATCAGCCCCAGCATTTT. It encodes CASSPPGGNQPQHF.

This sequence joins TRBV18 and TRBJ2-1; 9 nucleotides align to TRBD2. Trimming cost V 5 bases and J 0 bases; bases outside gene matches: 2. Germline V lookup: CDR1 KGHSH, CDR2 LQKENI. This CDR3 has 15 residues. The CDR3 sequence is CASSEAGGSYNEQFF. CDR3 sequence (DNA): TGTGCCAGCTCAGAAGCGGGAGGCTCCTACAATGAGCAGTTCTTC.

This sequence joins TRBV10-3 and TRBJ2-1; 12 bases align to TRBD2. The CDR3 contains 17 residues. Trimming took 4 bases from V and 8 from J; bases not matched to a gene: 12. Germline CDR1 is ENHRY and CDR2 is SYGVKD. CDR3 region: CAISASIGLAGLDEQFF. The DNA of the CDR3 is TGTGCCATCAGTGCTTCTATAGGACTAGCGGGACTCGATGAGCAGTTCTTC.

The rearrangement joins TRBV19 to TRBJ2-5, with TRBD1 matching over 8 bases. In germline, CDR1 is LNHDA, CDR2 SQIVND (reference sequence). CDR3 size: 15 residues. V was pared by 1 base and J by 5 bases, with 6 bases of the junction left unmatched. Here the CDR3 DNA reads TGTGCCAGTAGTATAGGGGCAGGGGGCGGGGAGACCCAGTACTTC. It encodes CASSIGAGGGETQYF. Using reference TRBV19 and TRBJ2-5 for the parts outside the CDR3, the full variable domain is DGGITQSPKYLFRKEGQNVTLSCEQNLNHDAMYWYRQDPGQGLRLIYYSQIVNDFQKGDIAEGYSVSREKKESFPLTVTSAQKNPTAFYLCASSIGAGGGETQYFGPGTRLLVL.

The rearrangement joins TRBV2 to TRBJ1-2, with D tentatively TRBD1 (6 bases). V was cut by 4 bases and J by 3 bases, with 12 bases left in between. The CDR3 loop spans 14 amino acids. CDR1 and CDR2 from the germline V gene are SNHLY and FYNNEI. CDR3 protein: CASSGQGSDYGYTF. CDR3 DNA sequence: TGTGCCAGCAGTGGCCAGGGGTCGGACTATGGCTACACCTTC.

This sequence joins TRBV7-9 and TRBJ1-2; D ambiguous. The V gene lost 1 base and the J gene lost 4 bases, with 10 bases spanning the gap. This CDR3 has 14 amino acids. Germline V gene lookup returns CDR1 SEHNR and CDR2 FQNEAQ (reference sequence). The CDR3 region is CASSLESYSYGYTF. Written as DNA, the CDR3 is TGTGCCAGCAGCTTAGAATCCTACTCCTATGGCTACACCTTC.

The CDR3 is CASSLSTSGGQEQFF. Here the CDR3 DNA reads TGTGCCAGCAGCTTATCGACTAGCGGGGGGCAAGAGCAGTTCTTC. This chain connects TRBV7-9 to TRBJ2-1; 13 bases agree with TRBD2. The CDR3 is 15 residues long. Trimming took 2 bases from V and 10 from J; bases not matched to a gene: 5. Germline V gene data show CDR1 as SEHNR and CDR2 as FQNEAQ (reference sequence).

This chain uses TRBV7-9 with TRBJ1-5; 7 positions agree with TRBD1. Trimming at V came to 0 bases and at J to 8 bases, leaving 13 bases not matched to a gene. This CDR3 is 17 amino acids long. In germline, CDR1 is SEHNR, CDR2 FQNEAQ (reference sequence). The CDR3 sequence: CASSLAGSTGQVEPQHF. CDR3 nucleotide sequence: TGTGCCAGCAGCTTAGCGGGGTCGACAGGGCAGGTTGAGCCCCAGCATTTT.

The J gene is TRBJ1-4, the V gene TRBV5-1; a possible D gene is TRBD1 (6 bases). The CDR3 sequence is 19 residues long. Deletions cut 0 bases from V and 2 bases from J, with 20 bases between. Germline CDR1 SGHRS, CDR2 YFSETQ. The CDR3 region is CASSLGGTEKRGTNEKLFF. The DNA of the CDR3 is TGCGCCAGCAGCTTGGGGGGAACAGAAAAGAGGGGGACTAATGAAAAACTGTTTTTT. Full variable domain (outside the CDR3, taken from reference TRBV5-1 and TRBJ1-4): KAGVTQTPRYLIKTRGQQVTLSCSPISGHRSVSWYQQTPGQGLQFLFEYFSETQRNKGNFPGRFSGRQFSNSRSEMNVSTLELGDSALYLCASSLGGTEKRGTNEKLFFGSGTQLSVL.